The 2 T cell receptor beta chains given below trace back to one sample, sequenced in a study of regulatory T cells in long-lasting Graves disease. The time point denotes: persistent/refractory GD, antithyroid drugs over 5 years with positive TRAb. RNA from PBMCs was the source of the TCR library. Combining iRepertoire HTBI primers with Arm-PCR of CDR3 regions, the authors built TCR beta libraries. TCRdb itself ran the multiplex PCR reads through MiXCR, one entry per CDR3 protein. The table includes 350,000 to 500,000 distinct CDR3 sequences, over 20% detected once. The sequences come from peripheral blood mononuclear cells (PBMCs), collected when the disease was refractory, from a patient treated with antithyroid drugs. The receptors here all came from a female donor with Graves disease.

This clonotype was counted once. No conserved phenylalanine or tryptophan ends this CDR3, so it is likely a read error. The chain recombines TRBV7-9 with TRBJ1-4; D is undetermined. The CDR3 extends over 16 amino acids. V lost 5 bases and J lost 4, with 17 bases in between. Germline V CDR1 and CDR2: SEHNR, FQNEAQ (reference sequence). For the CDR3, the DNA is TGTGCCAGCAGCCCAACTAACCCGAGACTTAATGAAAAACTGTTTTCT. Translation gives CASSPTNPRLNEKLFS.

The rearrangement uses TRBV6-1 and TRBJ1-6, with 9 bases fitting TRBD1. V lost 5 bases, J lost 9 bases, and 5 bases stayed unmatched. Germline V gives CDR1 MNHNS, CDR2 SASEGT. The CDR3 has 14 amino acids. CDR3 in DNA: TGTGCCAGCAGTCCGGACAGGGGAAGTTCACCCCTCCACTTT. Translated, it gives CASSPDRGSSPLHF.